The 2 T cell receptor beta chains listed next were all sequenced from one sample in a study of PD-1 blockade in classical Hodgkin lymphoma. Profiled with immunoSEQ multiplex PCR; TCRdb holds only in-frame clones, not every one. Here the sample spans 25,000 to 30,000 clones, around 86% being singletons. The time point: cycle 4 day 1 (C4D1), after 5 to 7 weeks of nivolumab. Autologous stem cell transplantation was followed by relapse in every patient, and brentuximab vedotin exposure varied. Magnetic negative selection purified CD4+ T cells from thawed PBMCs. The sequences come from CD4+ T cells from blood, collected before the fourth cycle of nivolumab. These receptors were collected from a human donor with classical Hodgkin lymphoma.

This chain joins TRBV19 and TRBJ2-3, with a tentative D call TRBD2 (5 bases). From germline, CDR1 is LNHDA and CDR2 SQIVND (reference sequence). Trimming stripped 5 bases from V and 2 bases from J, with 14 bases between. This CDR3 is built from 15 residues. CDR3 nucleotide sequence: TGTGCCAGTAGTTCTAAAAGCGGTTTCACAGATACGCAGTATTTT. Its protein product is CASSSKSGFTDTQYF.

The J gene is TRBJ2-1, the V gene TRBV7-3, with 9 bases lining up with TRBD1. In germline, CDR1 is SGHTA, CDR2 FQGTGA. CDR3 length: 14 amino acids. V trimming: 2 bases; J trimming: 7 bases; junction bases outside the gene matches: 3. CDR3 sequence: CASSLGTGWNEQFF. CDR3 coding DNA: TGTGCCAGCAGCTTAGGGACAGGGTGGAATGAGCAGTTCTTC.